The 24 T cell receptor beta chains reported below all come from one sample, sequenced in a study of blood T cell repertoires in COVID-19. The table came from immunoSEQ multiplex PCR; TCRdb's copy has only in-frame clones and leaves some out. The sample consists of over 400,000 clones, 70% to 90% of them appearing once. The sequenced sample was peripheral blood. The receptors come from a human donor in a cohort sampled during active COVID-19.

J is TRBJ1-2 and V is TRBV4-2; possible D gene TRBD1, 5 bases. The CDR3 length is 15 residues. Germline loops: CDR1 LGHNA, CDR2 YNFKEQ. V dropped 1 base and J dropped 3 bases, with 12 bases sitting between them. CDR3 DNA sequence: TGTGCCAGCAGCCAAGGTGTCAGGGAGGACTATGGCTACACCTTC. The encoded protein is CASSQGVREDYGYTF.

This clone was picked up one time. V gene TRBV30 combines with J gene TRBJ1-2; 9 bases align to TRBD1. CDR1 GTSNPN and CDR2 SVGIG come from the germline V gene (reference sequence). J gave up 7 bases and V 2 bases, and 5 bases lay outside the gene matches. The CDR3 is 13 amino acids. The CDR3 protein is CAWSRGQGGGYTF. For the CDR3, the DNA is TGTGCCTGGAGTCGGGGACAGGGTGGTGGCTACACCTTC.

This rearrangement joins TRBV30 to TRBJ1-5; TRBD1 agrees at 10 bases. Trimming at V came to 7 bases and at J to 2 bases, leaving 5 bases not matched to a gene. The CDR3 totals 14 residues. Germline CDR1 GTSNPN, CDR2 SVGIG (reference sequence). This CDR3 is CAYQGTGGNQPQHF. CDR3 DNA: TGTGCCTACCAGGGGACAGGGGGCAATCAGCCCCAGCATTTT.

The CDR3 coding sequence is TGTGCCAGCAGCGTTTATGCGGGTCCAAAGGATACGCAGTATTTT. Translated, it gives CASSVYAGPKDTQYF. This chain uses TRBV9 with TRBJ2-3; D is possibly TRBD2 (5 bases). The CDR3 spans 15 residues. From germline, CDR1 is SGDLS and CDR2 YYNGEE. V lost 2 bases to trimming and J lost 6 bases, with 16 bases between them.

This chain links TRBV19 with TRBJ2-7; 8 positions agree with TRBD1. CDR3 length: 15 residues. Germline CDR1 and CDR2: LNHDA and SQIVND (reference sequence). V shed 6 bases and J 0 bases; nucleotides not matched to a gene: 7. CDR3 sequence: CASRARDRSSYEQYF. CDR3 in DNA: TGTGCCAGTAGGGCAAGGGACAGGAGCTCCTACGAGCAGTACTTC.

The chain recombines TRBV7-3 with TRBJ2-5; 8 nucleotides align to TRBD2. Per the germline V gene, CDR1 is SGHTA and CDR2 is FQGTGA. Trimming removed 1 base from V and 0 bases from J; junction bases left unmatched: 7. The CDR3 is 17 amino acids. The CDR3, as DNA: TGTGCCAGCAGCTTAAGCTCTCCTAGCGGGTACCAAGAGACCCAGTACTTC. This gives the protein CASSLSSPSGYQETQYF.

V is TRBV14 and J is TRBJ2-3, with D unresolved. Trimming cost V 0 bases and J 1 base, with 8 bases left between them. Germline V gene data show CDR1 as SGHDN and CDR2 as FVKESK. This CDR3 is 15 amino acids long. CDR3 region: CASSQEVPGTDTQYF. In DNA, the CDR3 is TGTGCCAGCAGCCAAGAGGTACCGGGCACAGATACGCAGTATTTT.

This chain uses TRBV18 with TRBJ2-1, with TRBD2 identical over 8 bases. Trimming removed 4 bases from V and 2 bases from J; junction bases left unmatched: 1. CDR3 length: 14 amino acids. Germline V gene lookup returns CDR1 KGHSH and CDR2 LQKENI. CDR3 amino acids: CASSQREPYNEQFF. Written as DNA, the CDR3 is TGTGCCAGCTCACAGCGGGAGCCCTACAATGAGCAGTTCTTC.

This clone was detected a few times. J is TRBJ1-3 and V is TRBV11-2; a weak D match, TRBD1 (5 bases). Germline V gene sequence: CDR1 SGHAT, CDR2 FQNNGV. This CDR3 contains 17 residues. V was shortened by 2 bases and J by 0 bases, with 14 bases between the two germline ends. The CDR3 spells CASSLFGHPTSGNTIYF. DNA for the CDR3: TGTGCCAGCAGCTTATTCGGACATCCGACCTCTGGAAACACCATATATTTT.

The J gene is TRBJ2-1, the V gene TRBV30; TRBD2 matches 7 bases. The CDR3 has 17 amino acids. CDR1 and CDR2 from the germline V gene are GTSNPN and SVGIG (reference sequence). Trimming took 5 bases from V and 3 from J; bases not matched to a gene: 16. CDR3 loop: CAWRGQAGRVGYNEQFF. The CDR3 coding sequence is TGTGCCTGGCGCGGCCAGGCGGGGAGGGTGGGCTACAATGAGCAGTTCTTC.

The chain is built from TRBV7-9 and TRBJ1-2; 9 bases fit TRBD1. The germline V gene encodes CDR1 SEHNR and CDR2 FQNEAQ (reference sequence). Unmatched junction bases numbered 4, after V lost 1 base and J lost 7 bases. The CDR3 is made up of 14 amino acids. CDR3 loop: CASSLGDRAVGYTF. The CDR3 DNA sequence: TGTGCCAGCAGCTTAGGGGACAGGGCCGTTGGCTACACCTTC.

This chain uses TRBV3-1 (or the pseudogene TRBV3-2) with TRBJ2-5, with D possibly TRBD2 on 6 matching bases. The germline V gene encodes CDR1 LGHDT and CDR2 YNNKEL (reference sequence). With 4 bases removed from V and 2 bases from J, the gap between germline ends came to 17 bases. CDR3 length equals 16 residues. The DNA for the CDR3 is TGTGCCAGCAGCCTCGGGATTTCGGAGGGGCAAGAGACCCAGTACTTC. This sequence encodes CASSLGISEGQETQYF.

The V call is TRBV19, the J call TRBJ2-1; D gene unclear. The CDR3 is 14 amino acids. Germline V gene lookup returns CDR1 LNHDA and CDR2 SQIVND (reference sequence). The V end lost 0 bases, the J end lost 2 bases, and 5 bases lay between the germline ends. CDR3 in amino acids: CASSIEATYNEQFF. The DNA of the CDR3 is TGTGCCAGTAGTATAGAAGCAACCTACAATGAGCAGTTCTTC.

The chain recombines TRBV7-2 with TRBJ2-7, with TRBD2 matching 9 bases. V shed 5 bases, J shed 5 bases, and the junction held 10 bases outside the gene matches. The CDR3 runs to 15 residues. CDR1 is SGHTA, CDR2 FQGNSA, per germline. This chain's CDR3 is CASSLLAGAGDEQYF. The CDR3 bases are TGTGCCAGCAGCCTACTAGCGGGTGCGGGGGACGAGCAGTACTTC.

The chain combines TRBV29-1 with TRBJ2-5; D may be TRBD1 (5 bases). The CDR3 is 14 amino acids. Trimming pared 1 base from V and 3 bases from J, leaving 12 bases between. Germline CDR1 and CDR2: SQVTM and ANQGSEA. The CDR3 here is CSVEGGAIKETQYF. The CDR3 DNA reads as TGCAGCGTTGAAGGGGGCGCAATCAAAGAGACCCAGTACTTC.

This clone occurred once. The genes are TRBV4-2 and TRBJ1-4, with a tentative D call TRBD1 (5 bases). Per germline, CDR1 LGHNA and CDR2 YNFKEQ. The CDR3 extends over 16 amino acids. V was cut by 0 bases and J by 4 bases, with 12 bases left in between. Written as DNA, the CDR3 is TGTGCCAGCAGCCAAGAAACAAGACAGCTTAATGAAAAACTGTTTTTT. Protein product: CASSQETRQLNEKLFF.

The chain is built from TRBV9 and TRBJ2-7; 9 nucleotides match TRBD1. Germline CDR1 reads SGDLS; CDR2 reads YYNGEE. The CDR3 contains 14 residues. After removal of 4 bases from V and 3 bases from J, the junction contained 5 bases not matched to a gene. CDR3 sequence (DNA): TGTGCCAGCAGCCGACAGGGGGGGAGCTACGAGCAGTACTTC. Translated, it gives CASSRQGGSYEQYF.

This clone is a singleton in its sample. J is TRBJ2-7 and V is TRBV7-3; 13 positions match TRBD2. The CDR3 loop spans 14 amino acids. Trimming took 4 bases from V and 5 from J; bases not matched to a gene: 2. Germline V CDR1 and CDR2: SGHTA, FQGTGA. The CDR3 bases are TGTGCCAGCAGCTCCGGGACTAGCGGGAACGAGCAGTACTTC. It codes for CASSSGTSGNEQYF.

The chain has TRBV10-3 and TRBJ1-5, with a weak D call TRBD1 (5 bases). Per germline, CDR1 ENHRY and CDR2 SYGVKD. The CDR3 extends over 15 amino acids. V was trimmed by 1 base and J by 5 bases, leaving 12 bases between them. CDR3 region: CAISEFRQTDQPQHF. The CDR3 DNA reads TGTGCCATCAGTGAGTTCAGACAGACTGATCAGCCCCAGCATTTT.

The CDR3 DNA reads TGTGCCAGCAGTTCGACAGCAAACTATGGCTACACCTTC. This encodes CASSSTANYGYTF. The chain uses TRBV12-3 or TRBV12-4 and TRBJ1-2; a weak D match, TRBD1 (5 bases). V was shortened by 4 bases and J by 2 bases, with 8 bases between the two germline ends. The CDR3 covers 13 residues.

V is TRBV6-5 and J is TRBJ1-4; possible D gene TRBD1, 6 bases. CDR3 length: 14 residues. Per the germline V gene, CDR1 is MNHEY and CDR2 is SVGAGI. The V end lost 11 bases, the J end lost 3 bases, and 16 bases lay between the germline ends. The CDR3 is CASTGGPANEKLFF. CDR3 bases: TGTGCCTCAACGGGGGGGCCGGCTAATGAAAAACTGTTTTTT.

This sequence joins TRBV29-1 and TRBJ1-2; 9 bases map to TRBD1. The trim removed 8 bases at V and 3 bases at J, leaving 10 bases unmatched. Germline CDR1 SQVTM, CDR2 ANQGSEA. CDR3 length equals 14 residues. CDR3 residues: CSSEDRGGDYGYTF. Written as DNA, the CDR3 is TGCAGCTCGGAGGACAGGGGAGGAGACTATGGCTACACCTTC.

This clone has only one observation. V and J are TRBV9 and TRBJ2-7, with 8 bases that match TRBD2. Germline trimming cut 3 bases from V and 2 bases from J; bases unmatched to any gene: 7. Germline V gene lookup returns CDR1 SGDLS and CDR2 YYNGEE. The CDR3 totals 15 residues. CDR3 coding DNA: TGTGCCAGCAGCGCCTCTAGCGGGTTCGCCTACGAGCAGTACTTC. It codes for CASSASSGFAYEQYF.

The chain carries TRBV5-1 and TRBJ2-7; D unresolved. This CDR3 is 16 amino acids long. Germline lookup yields CDR1 SGHRS and CDR2 YFSETQ. Trimming shortened V by 0 bases and J by 0 bases, and 13 bases separated the two germline ends. The CDR3 region has the DNA TGCGCCAGCAGCTTGGAGGCGCTAGTCGGCTCCTACGAGCAGTACTTC. This sequence encodes CASSLEALVGSYEQYF.